These 3 T cell receptor beta chains share one sample of origin, sequenced in a study of blood T cell repertoires in COVID-19 (dated by TCRdb to about 2020). The protocol used for the library was the immunoSEQ multiplex PCR assay. The source is immuneACCESS, and TCRdb retained only in-frame sequences with V and J called. Part of the clones is not carried over; for the studies checked, unresolved V genes explain less than half of this, and the remainder is unexplained. The sample yields about 490,000 clones; 80% to 90% were counted once. The ten largest clonotypes hold approximately 3% of the sample. The sequencing input was peripheral blood. The source is a human donor in a cohort sampled during active COVID-19.

V usage is TRBV5-4 and J usage is TRBJ2-5, with a tentative D call TRBD2 (6 bases). V lost 4 bases and J lost 5, with 12 bases in between. Looked up from germline, CDR1 is SGHNT and CDR2 is YYREEE (reference sequence). CDR3 length: 13 amino acids. The DNA for the CDR3 is TGTGCCAGCAGCGAGGTAGGGAGGGAGACCCAGTACTTC. It is translated as CASSEVGRETQYF.

This chain connects TRBV7-2 to TRBJ2-1, with a tentative D call TRBD1 (6 bases). The germline gives CDR1 SGHTA, CDR2 FQGNSA. The CDR3 runs to 15 residues. V dropped 3 bases and J dropped 5 bases, with 14 bases sitting between them. The CDR3 DNA reads as TGTGCCAGCAGCTTTTCCGGGACACCGAACAATGAGCAGTTCTTC. It translates to CASSFSGTPNNEQFF.

This rearrangement joins TRBV6-1 to TRBJ2-1; 12 nucleotides line up with TRBD1. CDR3 length: 16 amino acids. Germline CDR1 MNHNS, CDR2 SASEGT. V was pared by 3 bases and J by 7 bases, with 7 bases of the junction left unmatched. The CDR3 region has the DNA TGTGCCAGCAGTGAGAGGGGACAGGGGGCAGGTAATGAGCAGTTCTTC. This translates into CASSERGQGAGNEQFF.